The clone carrying this T cell receptor beta chain was detected once. Sequencing used immunoSEQ multiplex PCR; TCRdb keeps in-frame clones, though not all of them. Of some 60,000 clones detected, roughly 79% appear once; the ten largest clones hold over 10%. This specimen belongs to a study of T cells in tuberculosis. The trim removed 6 bases at V and 5 bases at J, leaving 6 bases unmatched. CDR1 and CDR2 (germline): SSHAT, FNYEAQ (reference sequence). There are 14 residues in the CDR3. Sorting used thawed, overnight-rested PBMC stained with anti-CD3, a viability dye and GMM-loaded CD1B tetramer. CD1B tetramers were loaded with Rhodococcus equi-derived C32 glucose monomycolate.

The specimen was CD1b-GMM tetramer-negative cells sorted from PBMCs. The clonotype was recovered from an adult woman with latent tuberculosis. The chain couples TRBV7-7 to TRBJ2-2; TRBD1 matches at 7 bases. The CDR3 DNA reads TGTGCCAGCAGTCTTACAGGGGTAACCGGGGAGCTGTTTTTT. Protein sequence: CASSLTGVTGELFF.